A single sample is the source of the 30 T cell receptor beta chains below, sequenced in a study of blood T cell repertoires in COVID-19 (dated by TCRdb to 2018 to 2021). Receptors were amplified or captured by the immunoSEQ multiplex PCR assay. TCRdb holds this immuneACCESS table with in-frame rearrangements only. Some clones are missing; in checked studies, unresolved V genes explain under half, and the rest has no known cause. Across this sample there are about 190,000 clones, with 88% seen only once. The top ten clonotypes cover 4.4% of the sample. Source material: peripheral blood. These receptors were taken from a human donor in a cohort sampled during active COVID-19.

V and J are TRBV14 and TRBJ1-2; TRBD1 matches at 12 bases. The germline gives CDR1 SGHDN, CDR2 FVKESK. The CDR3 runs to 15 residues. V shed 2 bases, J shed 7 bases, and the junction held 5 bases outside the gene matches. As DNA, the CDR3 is TGTGCCAGCAGCCAACCGGGACAGGGGGCGGGTGGCTACACCTTC. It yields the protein CASSQPGQGAGGYTF.

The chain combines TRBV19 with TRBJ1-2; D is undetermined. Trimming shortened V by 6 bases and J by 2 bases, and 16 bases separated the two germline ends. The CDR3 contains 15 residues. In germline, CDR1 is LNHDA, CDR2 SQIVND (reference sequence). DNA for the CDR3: TGTGCCAGTAGCAGCAAGACAAGCTTGAACTATGGCTACACCTTC. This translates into CASSSKTSLNYGYTF.

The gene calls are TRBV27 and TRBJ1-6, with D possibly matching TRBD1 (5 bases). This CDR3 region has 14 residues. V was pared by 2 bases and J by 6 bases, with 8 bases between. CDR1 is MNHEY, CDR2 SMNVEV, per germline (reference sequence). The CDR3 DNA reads TGTGCCAGCAGTTTAGACAGTCTTAATTCACCCCTCCACTTT. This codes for CASSLDSLNSPLHF.

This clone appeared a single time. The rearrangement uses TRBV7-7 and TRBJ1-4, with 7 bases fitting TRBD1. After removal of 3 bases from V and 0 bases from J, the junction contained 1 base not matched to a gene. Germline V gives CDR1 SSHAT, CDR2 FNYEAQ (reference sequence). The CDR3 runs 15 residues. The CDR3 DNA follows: TGTGCCAGCAGCTTGGGACAGACAACTAATGAAAAACTGTTTTTT. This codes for CASSLGQTTNEKLFF.

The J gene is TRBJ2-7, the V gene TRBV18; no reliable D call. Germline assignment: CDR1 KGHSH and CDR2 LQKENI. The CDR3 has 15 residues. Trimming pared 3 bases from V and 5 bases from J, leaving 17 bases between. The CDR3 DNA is TGTGCCAGCTCACCTTTAGCAATCGATGGCGACGAGCAGTACTTC. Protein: CASSPLAIDGDEQYF.

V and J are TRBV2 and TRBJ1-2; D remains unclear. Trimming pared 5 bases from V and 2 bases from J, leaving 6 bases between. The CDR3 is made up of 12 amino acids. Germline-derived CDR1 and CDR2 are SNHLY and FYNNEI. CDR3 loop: CASSRENYGYTF. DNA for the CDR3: TGTGCCAGCAGTAGGGAGAACTATGGCTACACCTTC.

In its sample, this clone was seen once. CDR3 protein: CASSPFAGKAGSGEQYF. The CDR3 DNA follows: TGTGCCAGCTCACCTTTCGCAGGGAAAGCGGGCAGCGGCGAGCAGTACTTC. The gene calls are TRBV18 and TRBJ2-7, with a possible D match to TRBD2 (6 bases). The CDR3 runs 17 residues. Trimming pared 3 bases from V and 6 bases from J, leaving 24 bases between. Germline V CDR1 and CDR2: KGHSH, LQKENI.

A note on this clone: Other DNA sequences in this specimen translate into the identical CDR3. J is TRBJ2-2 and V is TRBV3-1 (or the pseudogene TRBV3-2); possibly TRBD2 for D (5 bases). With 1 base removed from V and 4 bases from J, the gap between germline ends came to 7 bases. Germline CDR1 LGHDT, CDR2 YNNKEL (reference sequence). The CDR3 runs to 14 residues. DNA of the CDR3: TGTGCCAGCAGCCAAGGAGGGAGCACCGGGGAGCTGTTTTTT. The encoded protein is CASSQGGSTGELFF.

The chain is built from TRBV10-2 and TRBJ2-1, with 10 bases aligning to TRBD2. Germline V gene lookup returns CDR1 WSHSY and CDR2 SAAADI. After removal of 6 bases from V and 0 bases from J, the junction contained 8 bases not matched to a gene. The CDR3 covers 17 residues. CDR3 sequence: CASRGGLARYSYNEQFF. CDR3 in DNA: TGCGCCAGCAGGGGGGGACTAGCGAGATACTCCTACAATGAGCAGTTCTTC.

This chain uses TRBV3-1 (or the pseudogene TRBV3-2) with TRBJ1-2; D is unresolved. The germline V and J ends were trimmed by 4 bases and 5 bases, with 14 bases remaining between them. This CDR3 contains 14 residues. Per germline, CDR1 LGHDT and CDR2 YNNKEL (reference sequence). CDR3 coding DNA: TGTGCCAGCAGCCCGGGTCAGTCTCCTTATGGCTACACCTTC. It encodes CASSPGQSPYGYTF.

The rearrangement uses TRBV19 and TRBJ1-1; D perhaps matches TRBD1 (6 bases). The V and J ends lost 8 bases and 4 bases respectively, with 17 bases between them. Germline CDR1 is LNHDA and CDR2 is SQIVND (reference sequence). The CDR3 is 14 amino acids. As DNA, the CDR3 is TGTGCCAGTTCAATACAGGGCCCCGCCACTGAAGCTTTCTTT. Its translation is CASSIQGPATEAFF.

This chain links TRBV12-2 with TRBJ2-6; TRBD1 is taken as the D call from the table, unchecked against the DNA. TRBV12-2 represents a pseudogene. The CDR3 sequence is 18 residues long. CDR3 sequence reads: CASRSRGTDLSGANVLTF. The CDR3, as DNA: TGTGCAAGTCGCTCTCGCGGGACAGACCTCTCTGGGGCCAACGTCCTGACTTTC.

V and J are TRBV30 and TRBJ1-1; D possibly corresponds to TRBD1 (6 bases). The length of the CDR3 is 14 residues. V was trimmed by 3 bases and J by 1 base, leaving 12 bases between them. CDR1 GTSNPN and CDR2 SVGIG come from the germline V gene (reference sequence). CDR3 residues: CAWSIQGGNTEAFF. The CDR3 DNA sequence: TGTGCCTGGAGCATTCAAGGGGGGAACACTGAAGCTTTCTTT.

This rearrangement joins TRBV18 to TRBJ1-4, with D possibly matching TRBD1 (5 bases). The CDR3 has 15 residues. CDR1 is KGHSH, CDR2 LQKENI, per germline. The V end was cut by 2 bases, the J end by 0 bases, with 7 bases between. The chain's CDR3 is CASSPGTPTNEKLFF. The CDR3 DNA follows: TGTGCCAGCTCACCAGGGACTCCAACTAATGAAAAACTGTTTTTT. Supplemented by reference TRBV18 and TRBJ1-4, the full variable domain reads NAGVMQNPRHLVRRRGQEARLRCSPMKGHSHVYWYRQLPEEGLKFMVYLQKENIIDESGMPKERFSAEFPKEGPSILRIQQVVRGDSAAYFCASSPGTPTNEKLFFGSGTQLSVL.

DNA for the CDR3: TGTGCCACCAAACTCGGGACAGGGGCTGGGGCCAACGTCCTGACTTTC. Translated, it gives CATKLGTGAGANVLTF. V and J are TRBV10-3 and TRBJ2-6; 10 positions match TRBD1. The CDR3 is made up of 16 amino acids. CDR1 and CDR2 from the germline V gene are ENHRY and SYGVKD. Unmatched junction bases numbered 8, after V lost 10 bases and J lost 2 bases.

This chain's CDR3 is CASSVSGGYSYEQYF. Here the CDR3 DNA reads TGCGCCAGCAGTGTGAGCGGGGGGTACTCCTACGAGCAGTACTTC. The chain uses TRBV10-2 and TRBJ2-7, with 9 bases identical to TRBD2. Germline V gene lookup returns CDR1 WSHSY and CDR2 SAAADI. The CDR3 has 15 amino acids. V lost 4 bases, J lost 0 bases, and 4 bases stayed unmatched.

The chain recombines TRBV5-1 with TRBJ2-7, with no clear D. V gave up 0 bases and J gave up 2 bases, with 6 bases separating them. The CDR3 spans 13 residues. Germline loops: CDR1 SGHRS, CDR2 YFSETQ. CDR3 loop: CASSLGPAYEQYF. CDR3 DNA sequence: TGCGCCAGCAGCTTGGGGCCTGCCTACGAGCAGTACTTC.

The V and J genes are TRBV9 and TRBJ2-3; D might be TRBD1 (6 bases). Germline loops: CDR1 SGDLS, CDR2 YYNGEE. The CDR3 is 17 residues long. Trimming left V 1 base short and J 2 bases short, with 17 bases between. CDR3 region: CASSVNPRDTTTDTQYF. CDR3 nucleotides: TGTGCCAGCAGCGTAAACCCGAGGGACACCACCACAGATACGCAGTATTTT.

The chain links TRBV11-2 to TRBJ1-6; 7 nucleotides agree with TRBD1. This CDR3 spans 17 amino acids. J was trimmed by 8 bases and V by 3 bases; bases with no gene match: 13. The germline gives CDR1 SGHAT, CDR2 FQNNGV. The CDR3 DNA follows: TGTGCCAGCAGCTTCCCCACGGGGGCAGGGGGATATTCACCCCTCCACTTT. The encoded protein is CASSFPTGAGGYSPLHF.

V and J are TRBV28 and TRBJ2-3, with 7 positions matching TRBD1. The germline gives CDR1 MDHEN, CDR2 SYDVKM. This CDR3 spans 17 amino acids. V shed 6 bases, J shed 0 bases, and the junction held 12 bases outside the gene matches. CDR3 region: CASSTATGWASTDTQYF. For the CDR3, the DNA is TGTGCCAGCAGCACAGCGACAGGGTGGGCTAGCACAGATACGCAGTATTTT.

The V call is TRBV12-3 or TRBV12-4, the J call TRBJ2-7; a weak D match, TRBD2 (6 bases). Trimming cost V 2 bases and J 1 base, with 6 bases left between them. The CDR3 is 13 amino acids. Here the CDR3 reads CASSLRGSYEQYF. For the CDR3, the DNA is TGTGCCAGCAGTTTACGGGGGTCCTACGAGCAGTACTTC.

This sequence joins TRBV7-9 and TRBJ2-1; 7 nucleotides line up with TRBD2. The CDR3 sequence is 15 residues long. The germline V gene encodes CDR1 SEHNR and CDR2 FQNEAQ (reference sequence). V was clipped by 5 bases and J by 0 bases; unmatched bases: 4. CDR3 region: CASSPGGSSYNEQFF. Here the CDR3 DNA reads TGTGCCAGCAGCCCGGGGGGTTCCTCCTACAATGAGCAGTTCTTC.

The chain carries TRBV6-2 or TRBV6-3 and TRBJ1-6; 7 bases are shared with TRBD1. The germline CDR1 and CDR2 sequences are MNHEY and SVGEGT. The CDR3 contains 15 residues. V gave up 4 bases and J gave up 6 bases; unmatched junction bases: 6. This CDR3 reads CASSSRQGTNSPLHF. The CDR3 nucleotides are TGTGCCAGCAGTTCTCGACAGGGTACTAATTCACCCCTCCACTTT.

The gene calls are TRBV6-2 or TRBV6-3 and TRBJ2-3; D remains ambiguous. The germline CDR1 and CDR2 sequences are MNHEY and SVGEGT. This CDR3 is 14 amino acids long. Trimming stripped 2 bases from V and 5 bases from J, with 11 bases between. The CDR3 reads CASSYLSRGDTQYF. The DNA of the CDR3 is TGTGCCAGCAGTTACCTATCCCGCGGAGATACGCAGTATTTT.

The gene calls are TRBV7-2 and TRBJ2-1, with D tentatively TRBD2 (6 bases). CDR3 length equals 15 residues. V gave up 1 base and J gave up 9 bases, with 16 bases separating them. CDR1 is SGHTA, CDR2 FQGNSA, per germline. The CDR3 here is CASSLVGGDLVEQFF. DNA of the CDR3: TGTGCCAGCAGCTTAGTGGGCGGGGACCTCGTTGAGCAGTTCTTC.

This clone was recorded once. The CDR3 loop is CASSVGLAGPNTGELFF. In DNA, the CDR3 is TGCGCCAGCAGCGTGGGACTAGCGGGACCGAACACCGGGGAGCTGTTTTTT. The rearrangement links TRBV5-1 to TRBJ2-2, with 13 nucleotides matching TRBD2. CDR3 length: 17 amino acids. V trimming: 4 bases; J trimming: 0 bases; junction bases outside the gene matches: 3. Germline V CDR1 and CDR2: SGHRS, YFSETQ.

CDR3 bases: TGTGCCTGGGGGGGTGGCACAGATACGCAGTATTTT. Its translation is CAWGGGTDTQYF. The gene calls are TRBV2 and TRBJ2-3; 7 positions match TRBD2. Trimming cost V 11 bases and J 1 base; bases outside gene matches: 3. This CDR3 has 12 residues. Per the germline V gene, CDR1 is SNHLY and CDR2 is FYNNEI. Looking up the rest from reference TRBV2 and TRBJ2-3 gives the full variable domain: EPEVTQTPSHQVTQMGQEVILRCVPISNHLYFYWYRQILGQKVEFLVSFYNNEISEKSEIFDDQFSVERPDGSNFTLKIRSTKLEDSAMYFCAWGGGTDTQYFGPGTRLTVL.

The CDR3 sequence is CASNAQQGVRETEAFF. The CDR3 bases are TGTGCCAGCAACGCGCAACAGGGGGTAAGGGAAACTGAAGCTTTCTTT. The chain carries TRBV18 and TRBJ1-1, with 8 bases identical to TRBD1. After removal of 8 bases from V and 5 bases from J, the junction contained 16 bases not matched to a gene. The CDR3 has 16 residues. Germline-derived CDR1 and CDR2 are KGHSH and LQKENI.

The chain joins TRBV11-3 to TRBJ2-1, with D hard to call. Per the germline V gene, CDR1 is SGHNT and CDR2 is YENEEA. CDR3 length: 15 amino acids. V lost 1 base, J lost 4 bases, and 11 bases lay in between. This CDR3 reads CASSLGQSDYNEQFF. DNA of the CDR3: TGTGCCAGCAGCTTAGGGCAGTCAGATTACAATGAGCAGTTCTTC.

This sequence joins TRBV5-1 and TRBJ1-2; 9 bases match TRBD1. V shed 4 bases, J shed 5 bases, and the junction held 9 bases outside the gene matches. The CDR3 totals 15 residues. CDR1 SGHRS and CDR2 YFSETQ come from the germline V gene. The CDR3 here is CASSPPQGAGYGYTF. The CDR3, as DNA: TGCGCCAGCAGCCCACCACAGGGGGCGGGATATGGCTACACCTTC.